A selection of T cell receptor beta chains follows, all from one sample in a study of control samples from healthy donors and cancer patients. Sequenced by immunoSEQ multiplex PCR; TCRdb stores in-frame clones only, minus some. Among around 75,000 clones listed, around 92% were seen once. Sequencing was performed on blood. These receptors were collected from a woman aged 55-70 years in good health. The CDR3 runs from the conserved cysteine through the conserved F or W. Each record gives: V gene, J gene, D gene, clone size, CDR3 DNA, CDR3 protein. D genes are given only for firm matches. Only part of the rows carry a size: once, few, many, or a class if the clone is expanded.

V: TRBV12-3/TRBV12-4
J: TRBJ2-6
D: -
size: -
DNA: TGTGCCAGCAGCCACCCCGCCGTCCTGACTTTC
CDR3: CASSHPAVLTF

V: TRBV7-2
J: TRBJ1-6
D: -
size: -
DNA: TGTGCCAGCAGCTTTTTAAACAGAGGCGGAAATTCACCCCTCCACTTT
CDR3: CASSFLNRGGNSPLHF

V: TRBV11-2
J: TRBJ2-3
D: -
size: -
DNA: TGTGCCAGCAGCTTCTTTTCCCTCTTGAGCCTAATTACAGATACGCAGTATTTT
CDR3: CASSFFSLLSLITDTQYF

V: TRBV28
J: TRBJ2-5
D: TRBD2
size: -
DNA: TGTGCCAGCAGTTGGGGGACTAGCGGTCAAGAGACCCAGTACTTC
CDR3: CASSWGTSGQETQYF

V: TRBV15
J: TRBJ2-1
D: -
size: -
DNA: TGTGCCACCAGCAGAGATCCGGGGGTATACAATGAGCAGTTCTTC
CDR3: CATSRDPGVYNEQFF

V: TRBV9
J: TRBJ1-6
D: -
size: -
DNA: TGTGCCAGCAGCGCCAGTCATGGGGGGGGAAATTCACCCCTCCACTTT
CDR3: CASSASHGGGNSPLHF

V: TRBV24-1
J: TRBJ1-1
D: -
size: -
DNA: TGTGCCACCAGTGACCCGAACACTGAAGCTTTCTTT
CDR3: CATSDPNTEAFF

V: TRBV5-1
J: TRBJ2-1
D: TRBD1
size: -
DNA: TGCGCCAGCAGCTTGGGGGGACAGGAATACAATGAGCAGTTCTTC
CDR3: CASSLGGQEYNEQFF

V: TRBV30
J: TRBJ1-5
D: -
size: -
DNA: TGTGCCTGGGACCCGGGGACCACCCTAGGGCAGCCCCAGCATTTT
CDR3: CAWDPGTTLGQPQHF

V: TRBV11-2
J: TRBJ2-2
D: -
size: -
DNA: TGTGCCAGCAGCTTACGAAAGATGAACACCGGGGAGCTGTTTTTT
CDR3: CASSLRKMNTGELFF

V: TRBV5-6
J: TRBJ2-7
D: TRBD2
size: -
DNA: TGTGCCAGCAGGAACCTAGCGGGAGGAAACGAGCAGTACTTC
CDR3: CASRNLAGGNEQYF

V: TRBV18
J: TRBJ1-5
D: -
size: once
DNA: TGTGCCAGCTCCCGTCGACGTTTTAGCAATCAGCCCCAGCATTTT
CDR3: CASSRRRFSNQPQHF

V: TRBV7-9
J: TRBJ1-2
D: -
size: -
DNA: TGTGCCAGCAGCTTAGCACAGGCTGGGGTGAATTCTGGCTACACCTTC
CDR3: CASSLAQAGVNSGYTF

V: TRBV19
J: TRBJ1-5
D: -
size: -
DNA: TGTGCCAGTAGTATAGAGGCAGCCCCCTATCAGCCCCAGCATTTT
CDR3: CASSIEAAPYQPQHF

V: TRBV28
J: TRBJ1-4
D: -
size: -
DNA: TGTGCCAGCATCCCCTCCGCAGGGGACTGGTCTACGGCTAATGAAAAACTGTTTTTT
CDR3: CASIPSAGDWSTANEKLFF

V: TRBV6-4
J: TRBJ2-6
D: -
size: -
DNA: TGTGCCAGCAGGCTCGTGGCTGGGGCCAACGTCCTGACTTTC
CDR3: CASRLVAGANVLTF

V: TRBV7-8
J: TRBJ2-1
D: TRBD2
size: -
DNA: TGTGCCAGCAGCCCCCAGGGACTAGCGGGACCTTACAATGAGCAGTTCTTC
CDR3: CASSPQGLAGPYNEQFF

V: TRBV19
J: TRBJ1-5
D: -
size: -
DNA: TGTGCCAGTAGTATATCGGGATTTCAGCCCCAGCATTTT
CDR3: CASSISGFQPQHF

V: TRBV5-1
J: TRBJ1-4
D: TRBD1
size: -
DNA: TGCGCCAGCAGCCTCCAGGGGGCGAAAGGTGAAAAACTGTTTTTT
CDR3: CASSLQGAKGEKLFF

V: TRBV19
J: TRBJ2-7
D: -
size: -
DNA: TGTGCCAGTAGTATGGTCAACAGGGACGAGCAGTACTTC
CDR3: CASSMVNRDEQYF

V: TRBV7-2
J: TRBJ1-4
D: -
size: -
DNA: TGTGCCAGCAGCAATCGCCGGGGTAATGAAAAACTGTTTTTT
CDR3: CASSNRRGNEKLFF

V: TRBV30
J: TRBJ1-4
D: -
size: -
DNA: TGTGCCTGGAGTGAACAGAATGAAAAACTGTTTTTT
CDR3: CAWSEQNEKLFF

V: TRBV4-1
J: TRBJ1-4
D: -
size: -
DNA: TGCGCCAGCAGCCAAGGTCGGACAGATAATGAAAAACTGTTTTTT
CDR3: CASSQGRTDNEKLFF

V: TRBV5-6
J: TRBJ2-7
D: -
size: once
DNA: TGTGCCAGCAGCTTGCGGGGACCCTGGGGTCGGCAGTACTTC
CDR3: CASSLRGPWGRQYF

V: TRBV5-1
J: TRBJ1-4
D: TRBD1
size: -
DNA: TGCGCCAGCAGCTTCCCGGACAGGGGGGAAAAACTGTTTTTT
CDR3: CASSFPDRGEKLFF

V: TRBV10-3
J: TRBJ1-1
D: -
size: -
DNA: TGTGCCATCAGGGGCGACACCTATAACACTGAAGCTTTCTTT
CDR3: CAIRGDTYNTEAFF

V: TRBV19
J: TRBJ2-3
D: -
size: -
DNA: TGTGCCAGTAGTTGGAAAGATACGCAGTATTTT
CDR3: CASSWKDTQYF

V: TRBV28
J: TRBJ1-2
D: -
size: -
DNA: TGTGCCAGCAGTTTATTCCAGGATGGCTACACCTTC
CDR3: CASSLFQDGYTF

V: TRBV6-5
J: TRBJ1-6
D: -
size: -
DNA: TGTGCCAGCCTTGTACAGGGCCGAAATTCACCCCTCCACTTT
CDR3: CASLVQGRNSPLHF

V: TRBV28
J: TRBJ1-6
D: TRBD1
size: -
DNA: TGTGCCAGCAAATTAGCGGGACAGGGCAATTCACCCCTCCACTTT
CDR3: CASKLAGQGNSPLHF

V: TRBV4-1
J: TRBJ2-7
D: -
size: -
DNA: TGCGCCAGCAGCCAAGATAGGGCCGGGACTTTTAAAGAGCAGTACTTC
CDR3: CASSQDRAGTFKEQYF

V: TRBV2
J: TRBJ1-6
D: TRBD1
size: -
DNA: TGTGCCAGCAAGGACAGGGGAAGGCATTCACCCCTCCACTTT
CDR3: CASKDRGRHSPLHF

V: TRBV1
J: TRBJ1-3
D: -
size: -
DNA: TGCACCAGCAGCCAGCAGGGGGCTGGAAACACCATATATTTT
CDR3: CTSSQQGAGNTIYF

V: TRBV18
J: TRBJ2-1
D: TRBD2
size: -
DNA: TGTGCCAGCTCACCGGTGGGACTAGCGAGACTTTACAATGAGCAGTTCTTC
CDR3: CASSPVGLARLYNEQFF

V: TRBV29-1
J: TRBJ1-5
D: TRBD1
size: -
DNA: TGCAGCGTTGAAGAGGGAGCAGGGGGCTGTCAGCCCCAGCATTTT
CDR3: CSVEEGAGGCQPQHF

V: TRBV2
J: TRBJ2-1
D: -
size: -
DNA: TGTGCCGACAAAGCGGTGAATGAGCAGTTCTTC
CDR3: CADKAVNEQFF

V: TRBV29-1
J: TRBJ1-1
D: TRBD1
size: -
DNA: TGCAGCGTAGCCGGGACAGGAACTGAAGCTTTCTTT
CDR3: CSVAGTGTEAFF

V: TRBV30
J: TRBJ2-1
D: TRBD2
size: -
DNA: TGTGCCTGGAGTGGGGGACTACGGGTGGGGAATGAGCAGTTCTTC
CDR3: CAWSGGLRVGNEQFF

V: TRBV6-6
J: TRBJ2-7
D: -
size: -
DNA: TGTGCCAGTAAAAGGGAGACCTACGAGCAGTACTTC
CDR3: CASKRETYEQYF

V: TRBV28
J: TRBJ2-7
D: -
size: -
DNA: TGTGCCAGCAGTTCCCCACGAGCGACTTCCTTAGTTCGGGAGCAGTACTTC
CDR3: CASSSPRATSLVREQYF

V: TRBV6-4
J: TRBJ2-2
D: TRBD2
size: -
DNA: TGTGCCAGCAGTGACTGGACTAGCGGTCACACCGGGGAGCTGTTTTTT
CDR3: CASSDWTSGHTGELFF

V: TRBV5-1
J: TRBJ2-1
D: -
size: -
DNA: TGCGCCAGCAGCCCGTTGAGGCTCTACAATGAGCAGTTCTTC
CDR3: CASSPLRLYNEQFF

V: TRBV11-3
J: TRBJ1-2
D: -
size: few
DNA: TGTGCCAGCAGCTTAGATCCCCCACCCCGACAAACCCCCAACTATGGCTACACCTTC
CDR3: CASSLDPPPRQTPNYGYTF

V: TRBV15
J: TRBJ2-3
D: TRBD2
size: -
DNA: TGTGCCACCAGCAGGTTAAAAGATACTAGCGGGATCACAGATACGCAGTATTTT
CDR3: CATSRLKDTSGITDTQYF

V: TRBV19
J: TRBJ1-5
D: -
size: -
DNA: TGTGCCAGTAGCCCCACCGGCAATCAGCCCCAGCATTTT
CDR3: CASSPTGNQPQHF

V: TRBV10-1
J: TRBJ1-1
D: -
size: -
DNA: TGCGCCAGCAGTGAGTCTTCCAGACCGATGAACACTGAAGCTTTCTTT
CDR3: CASSESSRPMNTEAFF

V: TRBV10-3
J: TRBJ1-5
D: -
size: -
DNA: TGTGCCATCAGTGAGTCTGATGGGAATCAGCCCCAGCATTTT
CDR3: CAISESDGNQPQHF

V: TRBV19
J: TRBJ1-2
D: -
size: once
DNA: TGTGCCAGTAGTATAGGCCGCAACTATGGCTACACCTTC
CDR3: CASSIGRNYGYTF

V: TRBV19
J: TRBJ2-4
D: -
size: -
DNA: TGTGCCAGTAGTGTCCGGGACGGAGCTTTACTAGCCAAAAACATTCAGTACTTC
CDR3: CASSVRDGALLAKNIQYF

V: TRBV19
J: TRBJ2-1
D: -
size: -
DNA: TGTGCCAGTAAGGCGGAGTTGGACTACAATGAGCAGTTCTTC
CDR3: CASKAELDYNEQFF

V: TRBV28
J: TRBJ2-7
D: -
size: once
DNA: TGTGCCAGCAGTCCCCCGACGGCTACCAACTCCTACGAGCAGTACTTC
CDR3: CASSPPTATNSYEQYF

V: TRBV6-1
J: TRBJ2-7
D: -
size: -
DNA: TGTGCCAGCAGTGAAGGAGGGGTCGGGTACGAGCAGTACTTC
CDR3: CASSEGGVGYEQYF

V: TRBV28
J: TRBJ1-4
D: TRBD1
size: few
DNA: TGTGCCAGCAGTCTCAGACAGGGTAGGGGTAATGAAAAACTGTTTTTT
CDR3: CASSLRQGRGNEKLFF